Below, 24 T cell receptor beta chains from the same sample are listed, as sequenced in a study of neoadjuvant anti-PD-1 for oral cavity cancer. Clones were sequenced by immunoSEQ multiplex PCR, and TCRdb holds only the in-frame ones, with some missing. The sample records about 16,000 clones, roughly 78% being singletons. Sequencing was performed on PBMCs, taken before nivolumab (anti-PD-1) treatment. All receptors come from a person between 40 and 79 years old with oral cavity squamous cell carcinoma.

V and J are TRBV4-1 and TRBJ2-1, with TRBD1 as a possible D gene (6 bases). CDR1 is MGHRA and CDR2 is YSYEKL in the germline V gene. Trimming shortened V by 0 bases and J by 12 bases, and 18 bases separated the two germline ends. The CDR3 loop spans 15 amino acids. CDR3 in amino acids: CASSQDSGTLYGQFF. The CDR3 coding sequence is TGCGCCAGCAGCCAAGACAGTGGGACACTATATGGGCAGTTCTTC.

This clone was seen only a few times. V is TRBV5-1 and J is TRBJ2-5; the D call may be TRBD1 or TRBD2 (5 bases each). The CDR3 is 13 amino acids. The ends were cut back, 7 bases at V and 7 bases at J, with 17 bases in the middle. Germline CDR1 is SGHRS and CDR2 is YFSETQ. Here the CDR3 reads CASLEDPRGTQYF. DNA of the CDR3: TGCGCCAGCCTCGAGGATCCGAGGGGGACCCAGTACTTC.

The gene calls are TRBV28 and TRBJ2-2, with TRBD1 matching over 7 bases. The CDR3 is 12 amino acids. V was pared by 7 bases and J by 6 bases, with 2 bases of the junction left unmatched. The germline V gene encodes CDR1 MDHEN and CDR2 SYDVKM. CDR3 region: CASTQGPGELFF. The DNA for the CDR3 is TGTGCCAGCACACAGGGGCCCGGGGAGCTGTTTTTT.

This chain uses TRBV11-2 with TRBJ2-5, with 7 nucleotides matching TRBD2. In germline, CDR1 is SGHAT, CDR2 FQNNGV. The CDR3 spans 12 residues. V trimming: 3 bases; J trimming: 5 bases; junction bases outside the gene matches: 0. The CDR3 is CASSLRGETQYF. As DNA, the CDR3 is TGTGCCAGCAGCTTGCGGGGGGAGACCCAGTACTTC.

The genes are TRBV5-1 and TRBJ2-5; TRBD1 matches 8 bases. Germline CDR1 reads SGHRS; CDR2 reads YFSETQ. The CDR3 length is 16 residues. The junction had 10 bases not matched to a gene; V was cut back by 0 bases and J by 6 bases. DNA for the CDR3: TGCGCCAGCAGCTTGGATGTATCAGGGGGCGCAAAGACCCAGTACTTC. It translates to CASSLDVSGGAKTQYF.

The gene calls are TRBV7-2 and TRBJ1-2; D is possibly TRBD1 (5 bases). This CDR3 is 13 amino acids long. Germline V lookup: CDR1 SGHTA, CDR2 FQGNSA. V shed 5 bases and J shed 5 bases, with 12 bases lying between them. The CDR3, as DNA: TGTGCCAGCAGCGCCTCCCAGGGATATGGCTACACCTTC. Translating gives CASSASQGYGYTF. The full variable domain, its missing parts supplied by reference TRBV7-2 and TRBJ1-2, is GAGVSQSPSNKVTEKGKDVELRCDPISGHTALYWYRQSLGQGLEFLIYFQGNSAPDKSGLPSDRFSAERTGGSVSTLTIQRTQQEDSAVYLCASSASQGYGYTFGSGTRLTVV.

Only a few counts were recorded for this clone. The genes are TRBV12-1 and TRBJ1-6; TRBD1, the D gene given by the table, was not confirmed from the DNA. TRBV12-1 is deemed a pseudogene. The CDR3 is made up of 18 amino acids. CDR3 sequence reads: CASSFDPDRGRWYSPLHF. The CDR3 DNA reads as TGTGCCAGCAGCTTTGACCCAGACAGGGGGCGATGGTATTCACCCCTCCACTTT.

The chain couples TRBV7-2 to TRBJ2-2; maybe TRBD2 (6 bases). This CDR3 is 14 amino acids long. Per the germline V gene, CDR1 is SGHTA and CDR2 is FQGNSA. Trimming shortened V by 0 bases and J by 5 bases, and 7 bases separated the two germline ends. CDR3 protein: CASSLAGGTGELFF. The CDR3 nucleotides read TGTGCCAGCAGCTTAGCGGGGGGTACCGGGGAGCTGTTTTTT.

The CDR3 loop reads CAISSGTGGKAFF. The CDR3 nucleotides are TGTGCCATCAGTTCCGGGACAGGGGGCAAAGCTTTCTTT. This rearrangement joins TRBV10-3 to TRBJ1-1; 12 bases fit TRBD1. This CDR3 spans 13 amino acids. The V gene's germline CDR1 is ENHRY and CDR2 SYGVKD. The J segment lost 9 bases and the V segment lost 5 bases, leaving 4 bases of the junction unmatched.

The chain links TRBV21-1 to TRBJ1-5; TRBD1 is the table's D call and was not checked against the DNA. TRBV21-1 is tagged as a pseudogene. There are 16 residues in the CDR3. This CDR3 is CASSKGHRVGNQPQHF. CDR3 nucleotides: TGTGCCAGCAGCAAAGGGCACAGGGTGGGCAATCAGCCCCAGCATTTT.

This clone came up once. The gene calls are TRBV7-8 and TRBJ2-2, with 7 bases fitting TRBD2. The CDR3 is 16 residues long. The trim removed 0 bases at V and 2 bases at J, leaving 3 bases unmatched. In germline, CDR1 is SGHVS, CDR2 FQNEAQ. CDR3 DNA: TGTGCCAGCAGCTTAGCCCGACTAGCAAACACCGGGGAGCTGTTTTTT. Protein product: CASSLARLANTGELFF.

This clone was observed a few times. The CDR3 loop reads CSVRQGGYEQYF. The DNA of the CDR3 is TGCAGCGTAAGACAGGGTGGCTACGAGCAGTACTTC. The genes are TRBV29-1 and TRBJ2-7; TRBD1 aligns across 7 bases. Germline CDR1 reads SQVTM; CDR2 reads ANQGSEA. Trimming cost V 6 bases and J 3 bases; bases outside gene matches: 5. The CDR3 is made up of 12 amino acids.

Only a few counts were recorded for this clone. The V gene is TRBV27, the J gene TRBJ1-1; D not resolved. Trimming cost V 5 bases and J 4 bases, with 8 bases left between them. The germline V gene encodes CDR1 MNHEY and CDR2 SMNVEV (reference sequence). This CDR3 comprises 12 residues. The CDR3 is CASSTVGTEAFF. DNA of the CDR3: TGTGCCAGCAGTACTGTGGGCACTGAAGCTTTCTTT.

The genes are TRBV9 and TRBJ2-2; 10 bases match TRBD1. Per the germline V gene, CDR1 is SGDLS and CDR2 is YYNGEE. V was pared by 3 bases and J by 3 bases, with 2 bases of the junction left unmatched. The CDR3 has 15 amino acids. The CDR3 is CASSAGTGDTGELFF. DNA for the CDR3: TGTGCCAGCAGCGCCGGGACAGGGGACACCGGGGAGCTGTTTTTT.

The CDR3 region has the DNA TGTGCCAGCAGCCTACGGGGACTAGCGGGAGAGACCCAGTACTTC. Translation gives CASSLRGLAGETQYF. This chain links TRBV6-1 with TRBJ2-5; the match to TRBD2 covers 12 bases. The length of the CDR3 is 15 residues. Germline V gives CDR1 MNHNS, CDR2 SASEGT. Trimming removed 6 bases from V and 4 bases from J; junction bases left unmatched: 6.

The J gene is TRBJ1-6, the V gene TRBV2, with D possibly TRBD1 on 6 matching bases. V was clipped by 2 bases and J by 7 bases, with 15 bases between them. CDR1 and CDR2 from the germline V gene are SNHLY and FYNNEI. CDR3 length equals 16 residues. This chain's CDR3 is CASSEPGAALNSPLHF. CDR3 nucleotide sequence: TGTGCCAGCAGTGAACCAGGGGCGGCTTTGAATTCACCCCTCCACTTT.

This sequence joins TRBV5-5 and TRBJ2-5; possible D gene TRBD1, 5 bases. Germline values: CDR1 SGHKS, CDR2 YYEKEE (reference sequence). The V end lost 5 bases, the J end lost 0 bases, and 17 bases lay between the germline ends. The CDR3 spans 16 residues. CDR3 bases: TGTGCCAGCAGGTCGAGACAGCAGTTGGACCAAGAGACCCAGTACTTC. Translation gives CASRSRQQLDQETQYF.

V usage is TRBV14 and J usage is TRBJ2-7; possibly TRBD2 for D (6 bases). Germline CDR1 and CDR2: SGHDN and FVKESK. The CDR3 covers 12 residues. V shed 4 bases and J shed 6 bases, with 10 bases lying between them. CDR3 residues: CASSLTSSEQYF. The CDR3 DNA is TGTGCCAGCAGCCTGACTAGTTCCGAGCAGTACTTC.

This clone was seen once. The chain has TRBV7-2 and TRBJ1-2; D is unresolved. V was cut by 1 base and J by 7 bases, with 13 bases left in between. Per the germline V gene, CDR1 is SGHTA and CDR2 is FQGNSA. The CDR3 contains 14 residues. The CDR3 loop reads CASSLVNNDGGYTF. The DNA for the CDR3 is TGTGCCAGCAGCTTAGTAAATAATGACGGTGGCTACACCTTC.

The chain links TRBV5-8 to TRBJ2-3; 9 bases match TRBD1. Germline trimming cut 3 bases from V and 6 bases from J; bases unmatched to any gene: 8. Germline CDR1 is SGHTS and CDR2 is YDEGEE. This CDR3 is 15 amino acids long. The CDR3 DNA follows: TGTGCCAGCAGCTCCGGGACAGGGACTCGGGATACGCAGTATTTT. Its translation: CASSSGTGTRDTQYF.

The V gene is TRBV2, the J gene TRBJ2-2; no firm D call. The CDR3 loop spans 13 amino acids. V was trimmed by 6 bases and J by 1 base, leaving 6 bases between them. Germline CDR1 is SNHLY and CDR2 is FYNNEI. DNA of the CDR3: TGTGCCAGCAGGCGGATGAACACCGGGGAGCTGTTTTTT. This sequence encodes CASRRMNTGELFF.

The chain joins TRBV11-2 to TRBJ1-5, with 8 bases matching TRBD1. The junction had 6 bases not matched to a gene; V was cut back by 5 bases and J by 6 bases. The length of the CDR3 is 14 residues. Per germline, CDR1 SGHAT and CDR2 FQNNGV. The CDR3 bases are TGTGCCAGCAGCCCTGGGACAGGCGGTCAGCCCCAGCATTTT. Translating gives CASSPGTGGQPQHF.

V gene TRBV11-3 combines with J gene TRBJ2-2, with D unclear. CDR3 length: 14 residues. The V gene's germline CDR1 is SGHNT and CDR2 YENEEA. The germline V and J ends were trimmed by 2 bases and 6 bases, with 10 bases remaining between them. The CDR3: CASSLSNPPGELFF. The CDR3 DNA reads TGTGCCAGCAGCTTATCGAACCCACCCGGGGAGCTGTTTTTT.

The chain employs TRBV5-1 and TRBJ2-7; 9 bases map to TRBD1. The ends lost 0 bases at V and 6 bases at J; junction bases unmatched: 7. Germline V lookup: CDR1 SGHRS, CDR2 YFSETQ. The CDR3 is 15 residues long. The CDR3 DNA reads as TGCGCCAGCAGCTTGGAAGGGACAGGGCCTCGCGAGCAGTACTTC. Its translation: CASSLEGTGPREQYF.